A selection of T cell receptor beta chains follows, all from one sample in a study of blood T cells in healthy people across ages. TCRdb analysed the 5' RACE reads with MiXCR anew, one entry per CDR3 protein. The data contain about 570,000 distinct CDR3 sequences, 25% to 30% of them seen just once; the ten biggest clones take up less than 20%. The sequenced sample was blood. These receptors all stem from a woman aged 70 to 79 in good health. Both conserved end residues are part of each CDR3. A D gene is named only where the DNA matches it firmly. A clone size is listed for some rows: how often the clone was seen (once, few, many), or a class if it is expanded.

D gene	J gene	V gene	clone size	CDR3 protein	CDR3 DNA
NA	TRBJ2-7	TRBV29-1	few	CSGQENSYEQYF	TGCAGCGGCCAGGAAAACTCCTACGAGCAGTACTTC
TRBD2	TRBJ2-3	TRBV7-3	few	CASSSRTSRSTDTQYF	TGTGCCAGCAGCTCGCGGACTAGCAGAAGCACAGATACGCAGTATTTT
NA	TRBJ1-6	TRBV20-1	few	CSAPRPQGGGSPLHF	TGCAGTGCTCCAAGACCCCAGGGAGGAGGTTCACCCCTCCACTTT
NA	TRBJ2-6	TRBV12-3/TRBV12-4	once	CASSLRGPSGANVLTF	TGTGCCAGCAGTTTACGGGGTCCGTCTGGGGCCAACGTCCTGACTTTC
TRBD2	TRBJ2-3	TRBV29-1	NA	CSVTGLAGTTDTQYF	TGCAGCGTTACCGGACTAGCGGGGACCACAGATACGCAGTATTTT
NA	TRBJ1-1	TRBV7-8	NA	CASSPDRREAFF	TGTGCCAGCAGCCCTGACAGGCGGGAGGCTTTCTTT
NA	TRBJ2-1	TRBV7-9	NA	CASSPRGSSSYNEQFF	TGTGCCAGCAGCCCAAGGGGCAGCTCATCCTACAATGAGCAGTTCTTC
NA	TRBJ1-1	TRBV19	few	CASSIGAVNTEAFF	TGTGCCAGTAGTATAGGGGCAGTGAACACTGAAGCTTTCTTT
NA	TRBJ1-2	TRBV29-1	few	CSVEEPGRGGYTF	TGCAGCGTTGAAGAGCCAGGGCGGGGTGGCTACACCTTC
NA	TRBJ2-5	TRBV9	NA	CASSPQKGQPTTGEQYF	TGTGCCAGCAGCCCCCAGAAGGGACAGCCGACGACGGGGGAGCAGTACTTC
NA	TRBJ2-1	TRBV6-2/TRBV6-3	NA	CASNYAYNEQFF	TGTGCCAGCAACTACGCATACAATGAGCAGTTCTTC
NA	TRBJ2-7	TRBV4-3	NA	CASSQDRARDYEQYF	TGCGCCAGCAGCCAAGATCGGGCGCGGGACTACGAGCAGTACTTC
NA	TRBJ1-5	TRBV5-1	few	CASSLGSPDQPQHF	TGCGCCAGCAGCTTGGGCAGCCCAGATCAGCCCCAGCATTTT
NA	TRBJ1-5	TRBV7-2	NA	CASSLVQTGPQHF	TGTGCCAGCAGCTTAGTCCAAACCGGGCCCCAGCATTTT
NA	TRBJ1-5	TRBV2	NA	CASRRARGSNQPQHF	TGTGCCAGCAGACGGGCTCGGGGAAGCAATCAGCCCCAGCATTTT
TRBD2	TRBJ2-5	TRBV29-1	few	CSVDSPAGEQETQYF	TGCAGCGTTGATAGTCCAGCGGGGGAACAAGAGACCCAGTACTTC
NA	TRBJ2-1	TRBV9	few	CASSAAVYNEQFF	TGTGCCAGCAGCGCGGCTGTTTACAATGAGCAGTTCTTC
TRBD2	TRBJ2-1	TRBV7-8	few	CASSLVGLAGGVGFNNEQFF	TGTGCCAGCAGCTTAGTAGGACTAGCGGGGGGGGTAGGTTTTAACAATGAGCAGTTCTTC
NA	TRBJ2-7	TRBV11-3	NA	CASSYNLGSYEQYF	TGTGCCAGCAGCTATAACTTAGGCTCCTACGAGCAGTACTTC
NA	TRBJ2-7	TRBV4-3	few	CASSQGTTRSTYEQYF	TGCGCCAGCAGCCAGGGAACCACGAGAAGCACCTACGAGCAGTACTTC
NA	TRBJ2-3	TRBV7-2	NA	CASSLRGVTSTDTQYF	TGTGCCAGCAGCCTGAGAGGGGTAACTAGCACAGATACGCAGTATTTT
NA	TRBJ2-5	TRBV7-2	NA	CASSLAGLYQETQYF	TGTGCCAGCAGCTTAGCGGGGCTCTACCAAGAGACCCAGTACTTC
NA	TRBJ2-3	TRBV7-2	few	CASSLQRADTQYF	TGTGCCAGCAGCTTACAAAGGGCAGATACGCAGTATTTT
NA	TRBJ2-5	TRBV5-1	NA	CASSAGQRSGETQYF	TGCGCCAGCTCGGCAGGCCAGAGATCCGGAGAGACCCAGTACTTC
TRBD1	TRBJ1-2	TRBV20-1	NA	CSGSRDRGPGYTF	TGCAGTGGATCCCGGGACAGGGGGCCCGGCTACACCTTC
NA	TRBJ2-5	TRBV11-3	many	CASSSRAETQYF	TGTGCCAGCAGCTCGAGGGCAGAGACCCAGTACTTC
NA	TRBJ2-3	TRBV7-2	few	CASSLVGGPPDTQYF	TGTGCCAGCAGCTTAGTCGGCGGACCTCCAGATACGCAGTATTTT